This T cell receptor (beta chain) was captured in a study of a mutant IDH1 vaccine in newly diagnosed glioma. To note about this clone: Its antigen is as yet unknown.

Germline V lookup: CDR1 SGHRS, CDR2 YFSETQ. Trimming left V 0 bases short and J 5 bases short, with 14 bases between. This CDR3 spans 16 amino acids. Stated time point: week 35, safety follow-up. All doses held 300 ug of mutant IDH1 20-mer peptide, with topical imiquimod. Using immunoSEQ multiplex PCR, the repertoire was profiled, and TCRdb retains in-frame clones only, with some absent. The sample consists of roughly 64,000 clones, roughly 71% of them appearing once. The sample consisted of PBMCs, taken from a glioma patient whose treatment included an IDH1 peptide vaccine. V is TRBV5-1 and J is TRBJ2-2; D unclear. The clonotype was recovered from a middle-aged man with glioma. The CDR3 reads CASSLVGREYTGELFF. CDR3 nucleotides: TGCGCCAGCAGCTTGGTGGGCAGAGAATATACCGGGGAGCTGTTTTTT.